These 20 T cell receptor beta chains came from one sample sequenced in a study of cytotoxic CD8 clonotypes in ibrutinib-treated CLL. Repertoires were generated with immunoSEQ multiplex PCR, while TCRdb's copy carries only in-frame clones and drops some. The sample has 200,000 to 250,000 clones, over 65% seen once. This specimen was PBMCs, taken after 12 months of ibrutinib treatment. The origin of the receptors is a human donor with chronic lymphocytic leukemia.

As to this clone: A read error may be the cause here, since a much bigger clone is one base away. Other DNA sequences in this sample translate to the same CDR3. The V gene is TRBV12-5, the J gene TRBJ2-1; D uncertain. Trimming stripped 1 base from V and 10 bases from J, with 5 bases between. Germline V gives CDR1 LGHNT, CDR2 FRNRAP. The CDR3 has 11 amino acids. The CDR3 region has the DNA TGTGCTAGTGGTTTGGGGGTCGAGCAGTTCTTC. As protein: CASGLGVEQFF.

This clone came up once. This CDR3 is CASRRSRDRNTEAFF. Here the CDR3 DNA reads TGTGCCAGCCGTAGGTCCCGGGACCGGAACACTGAAGCTTTCTTT. The V call is TRBV19, the J call TRBJ1-1, with a weak D call TRBD1 (5 bases). CDR3 length: 15 residues. V gave up 9 bases and J gave up 1 base, with 18 bases separating them. Looked up from germline, CDR1 is LNHDA and CDR2 is SQIVND (reference sequence).

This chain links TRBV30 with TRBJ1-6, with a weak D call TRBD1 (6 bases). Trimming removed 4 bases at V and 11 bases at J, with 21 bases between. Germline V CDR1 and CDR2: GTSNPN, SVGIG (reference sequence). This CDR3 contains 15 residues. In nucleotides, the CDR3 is TGTGCCTGGACCCTAAGGGGGGTCCGGCGGACACCCCTCCACTTT. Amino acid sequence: CAWTLRGVRRTPLHF.

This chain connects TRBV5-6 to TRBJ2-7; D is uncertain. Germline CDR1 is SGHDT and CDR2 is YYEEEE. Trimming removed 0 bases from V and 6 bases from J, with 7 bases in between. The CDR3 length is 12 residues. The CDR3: CASSLGLFEQYF. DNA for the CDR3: TGTGCCAGCAGCTTGGGCCTTTTCGAGCAGTACTTC.

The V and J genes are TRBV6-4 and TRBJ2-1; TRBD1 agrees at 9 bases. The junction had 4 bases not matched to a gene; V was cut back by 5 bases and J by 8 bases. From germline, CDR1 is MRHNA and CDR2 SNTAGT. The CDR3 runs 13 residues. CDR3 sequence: CASSLDRGDEQFF. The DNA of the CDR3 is TGTGCCAGCAGTCTAGACAGGGGGGATGAGCAGTTCTTC.

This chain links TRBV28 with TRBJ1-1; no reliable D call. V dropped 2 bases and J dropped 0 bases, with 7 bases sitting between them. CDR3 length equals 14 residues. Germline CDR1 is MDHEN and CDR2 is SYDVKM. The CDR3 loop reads CASSLPRMNTEAFF. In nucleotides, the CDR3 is TGTGCCAGCAGTTTACCCAGGATGAACACTGAAGCTTTCTTT.

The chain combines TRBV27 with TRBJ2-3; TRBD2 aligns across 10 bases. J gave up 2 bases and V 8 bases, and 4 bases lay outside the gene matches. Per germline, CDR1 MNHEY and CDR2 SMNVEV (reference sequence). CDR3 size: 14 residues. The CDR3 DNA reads TGTGCCAGCGGCGGACTAGCGGCCACAGATACGCAGTATTTT. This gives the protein CASGGLAATDTQYF.

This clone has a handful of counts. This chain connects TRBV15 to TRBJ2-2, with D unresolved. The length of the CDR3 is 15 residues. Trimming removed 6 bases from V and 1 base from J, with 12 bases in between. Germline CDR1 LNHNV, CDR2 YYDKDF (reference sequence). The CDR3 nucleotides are TGTGCCACCAGGTTGGATACTGTGAACACCGGGGAGCTGTTTTTT. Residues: CATRLDTVNTGELFF.

CDR3 sequence (DNA): TGTGCCAGCGAAGGGCTAAACACCATATATTTT. Translation gives CASEGLNTIYF. The J gene is TRBJ1-3, the V gene TRBV5-6; D not certain. Germline values: CDR1 SGHDT, CDR2 YYEEEE. Trimming shortened V by 7 bases and J by 6 bases, and 8 bases separated the two germline ends. This CDR3 comprises 11 residues.

The DNA for the CDR3 is TGTGCCAGTAGTATATGGACAGGGGTGAACACTGAAGCTTTCTTT. Its translation: CASSIWTGVNTEAFF. The V call is TRBV19, the J call TRBJ1-1; 9 bases line up with TRBD1. This CDR3 has 15 residues. Germline V gene data show CDR1 as LNHDA and CDR2 as SQIVND (reference sequence). V dropped 2 bases and J dropped 0; count of bases not matched to a gene: 1.

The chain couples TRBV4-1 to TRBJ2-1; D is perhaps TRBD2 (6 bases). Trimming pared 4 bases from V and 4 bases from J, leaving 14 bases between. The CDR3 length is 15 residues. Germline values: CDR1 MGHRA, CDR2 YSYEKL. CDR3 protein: CASSPISGPYNEQFF. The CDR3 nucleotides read TGCGCCAGCAGCCCGATTAGCGGCCCGTACAATGAGCAGTTCTTC.

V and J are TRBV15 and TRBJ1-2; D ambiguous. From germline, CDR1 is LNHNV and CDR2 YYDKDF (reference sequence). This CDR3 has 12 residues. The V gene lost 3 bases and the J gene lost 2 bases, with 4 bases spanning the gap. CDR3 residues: CATSSVNYGYTF. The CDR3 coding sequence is TGTGCCACCAGCAGCGTAAACTATGGCTACACCTTC.

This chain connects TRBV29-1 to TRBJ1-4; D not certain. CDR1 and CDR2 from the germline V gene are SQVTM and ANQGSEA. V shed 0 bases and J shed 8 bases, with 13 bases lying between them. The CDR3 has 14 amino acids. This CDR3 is CSVEEGRQREKLFF. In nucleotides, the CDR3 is TGCAGCGTTGAAGAGGGCAGGCAACGGGAAAAACTGTTTTTT.

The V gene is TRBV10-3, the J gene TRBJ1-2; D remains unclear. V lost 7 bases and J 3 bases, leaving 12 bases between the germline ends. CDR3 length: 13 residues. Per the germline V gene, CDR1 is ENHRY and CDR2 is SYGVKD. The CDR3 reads CAIKKEGDYGYTF. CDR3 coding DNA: TGTGCCATCAAAAAGGAGGGTGACTATGGCTACACCTTC.

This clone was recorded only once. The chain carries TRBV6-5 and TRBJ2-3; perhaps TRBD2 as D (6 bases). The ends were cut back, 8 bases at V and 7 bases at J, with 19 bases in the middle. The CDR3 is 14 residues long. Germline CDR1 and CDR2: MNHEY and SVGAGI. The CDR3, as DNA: TGTGCCAGCGGCGACTACGGGGGTCCTAATACGCAGTATTTT. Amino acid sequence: CASGDYGGPNTQYF.

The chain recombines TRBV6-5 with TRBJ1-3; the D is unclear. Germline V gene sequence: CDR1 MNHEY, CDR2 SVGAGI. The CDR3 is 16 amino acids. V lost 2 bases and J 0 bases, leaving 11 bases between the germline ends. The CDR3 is CASSYNAIYSGNTIYF. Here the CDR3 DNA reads TGTGCCAGCAGTTACAACGCGATCTACTCTGGAAACACCATATATTTT.

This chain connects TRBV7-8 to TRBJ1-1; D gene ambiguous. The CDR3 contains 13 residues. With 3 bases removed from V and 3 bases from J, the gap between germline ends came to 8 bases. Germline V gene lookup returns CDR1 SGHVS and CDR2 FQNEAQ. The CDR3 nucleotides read TGTGCCAGCAGCTTCAGGATAGACACTGAAGCTTTCTTT. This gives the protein CASSFRIDTEAFF.

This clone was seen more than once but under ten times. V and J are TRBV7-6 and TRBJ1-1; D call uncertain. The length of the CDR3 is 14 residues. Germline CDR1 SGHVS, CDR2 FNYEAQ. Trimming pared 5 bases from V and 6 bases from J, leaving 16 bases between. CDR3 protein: CASSPDSWGSEAFF. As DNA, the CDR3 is TGTGCCAGCAGCCCGGACTCTTGGGGATCTGAAGCTTTCTTT.

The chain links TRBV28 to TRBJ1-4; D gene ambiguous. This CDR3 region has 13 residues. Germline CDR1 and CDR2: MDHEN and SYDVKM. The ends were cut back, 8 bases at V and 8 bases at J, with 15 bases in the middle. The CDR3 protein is CASCNWVEEKLFF. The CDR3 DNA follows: TGTGCCAGCTGCAACTGGGTAGAGGAAAAACTGTTTTTT.

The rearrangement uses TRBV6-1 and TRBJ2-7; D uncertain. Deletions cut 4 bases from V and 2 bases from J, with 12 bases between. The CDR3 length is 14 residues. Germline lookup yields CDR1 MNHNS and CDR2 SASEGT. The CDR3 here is CASSANFGTYEQYF. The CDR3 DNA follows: TGTGCCAGCAGTGCTAACTTCGGCACCTACGAGCAGTACTTC.